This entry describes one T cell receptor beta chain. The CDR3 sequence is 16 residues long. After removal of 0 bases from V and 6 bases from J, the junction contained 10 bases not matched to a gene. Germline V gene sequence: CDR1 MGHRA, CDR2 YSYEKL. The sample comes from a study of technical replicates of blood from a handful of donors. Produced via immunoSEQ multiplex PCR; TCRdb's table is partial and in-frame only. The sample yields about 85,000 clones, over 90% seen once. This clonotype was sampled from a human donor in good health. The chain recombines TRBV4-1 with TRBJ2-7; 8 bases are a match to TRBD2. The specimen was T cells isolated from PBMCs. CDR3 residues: CASSQDTGLGGLEQYF. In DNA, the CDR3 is TGCGCCAGCAGCCAAGATACGGGACTAGGAGGGCTCGAGCAGTACTTC.